This TCR beta chain was captured in a study of control samples from healthy donors and cancer patients. Germline V CDR1 and CDR2: LNHDA, SQIVND (reference sequence). The V and J ends lost 4 bases and 0 bases respectively, with 12 bases between them. CDR3 length equals 15 residues. This clone has a single count. Libraries were prepared by immunoSEQ multiplex PCR; TCRdb keeps only in-frame clonotypes and omits some of them. The table includes 96,000 or so clones, 80% to 95% detected once. The TCR was taken from a man younger than 35 in good health. Sequenced input: blood. The chain carries TRBV19 and TRBJ1-2; D not certain. The CDR3 is CASSTTVSANYGYTF. DNA for the CDR3: TGTGCCAGTAGTACGACGGTGTCCGCTAACTATGGCTACACCTTC. The entire variable domain, with the rest obtained from reference TRBV19 and TRBJ1-2, is as follows: DGGITQSPKYLFRKEGQNVTLSCEQNLNHDAMYWYRQDPGQGLRLIYYSQIVNDFQKGDIAEGYSVSREKKESFPLTVTSAQKNPTAFYLCASSTTVSANYGYTFGSGTRLTVV.